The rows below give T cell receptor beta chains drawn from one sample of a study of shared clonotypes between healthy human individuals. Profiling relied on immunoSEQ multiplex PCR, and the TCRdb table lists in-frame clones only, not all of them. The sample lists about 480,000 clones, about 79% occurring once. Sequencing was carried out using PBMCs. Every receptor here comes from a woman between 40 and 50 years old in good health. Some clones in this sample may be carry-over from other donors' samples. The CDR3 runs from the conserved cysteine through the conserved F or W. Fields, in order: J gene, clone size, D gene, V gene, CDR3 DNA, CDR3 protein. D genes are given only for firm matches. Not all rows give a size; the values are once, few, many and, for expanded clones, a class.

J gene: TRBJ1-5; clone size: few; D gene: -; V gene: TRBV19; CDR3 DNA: TGTGCCAGTAGTATTCTTCGGGATCAGCCCCAGCATTTT; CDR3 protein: CASSILRDQPQHF
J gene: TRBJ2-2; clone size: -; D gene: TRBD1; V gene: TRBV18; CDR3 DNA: TGTGCCAGCTCACCACTGGGACAGGGGACCGGGGAGCTGTTTTTT; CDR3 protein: CASSPLGQGTGELFF
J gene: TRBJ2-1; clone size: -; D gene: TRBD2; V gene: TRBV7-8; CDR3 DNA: TGTGCCAGCAGCTTGAGCGGGAGGAGGATTGATGAGCAGTTCTTC; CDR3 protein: CASSLSGRRIDEQFF
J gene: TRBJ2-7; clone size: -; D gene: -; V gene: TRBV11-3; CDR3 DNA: TGTGCCAGCAGCTCCCGAGGAGTCTACGAGCAGTACTTC; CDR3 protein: CASSSRGVYEQYF
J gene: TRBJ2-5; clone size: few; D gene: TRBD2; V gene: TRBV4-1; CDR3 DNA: TGCGCCAGCAGGCGGACTAGCGGGAGTGGCCAAGAGACCCAGTACTTC; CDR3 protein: CASRRTSGSGQETQYF
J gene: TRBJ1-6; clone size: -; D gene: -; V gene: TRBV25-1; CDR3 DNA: TGTGCCAGCAGTGAAGGCTCACCCCTCCACTTT; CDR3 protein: CASSEGSPLHF
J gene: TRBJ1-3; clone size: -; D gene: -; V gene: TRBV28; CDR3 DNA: TGTGCCAGCAGTTCCCCTCACTCTGGAAACACCATATATTTT; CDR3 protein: CASSSPHSGNTIYF
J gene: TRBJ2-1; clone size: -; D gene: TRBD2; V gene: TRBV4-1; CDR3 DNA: TGCGCCAGCAGCCAAGAGACTAGCGGGAATGTCCAGGAGCAGTTCTTC; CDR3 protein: CASSQETSGNVQEQFF
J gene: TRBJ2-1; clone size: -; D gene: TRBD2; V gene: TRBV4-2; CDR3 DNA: TGTGCCTCCAAGCGGGAGGGCCGAAGTGAGCAGTTCTTC; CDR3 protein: CASKREGRSEQFF
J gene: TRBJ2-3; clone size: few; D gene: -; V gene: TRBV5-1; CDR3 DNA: TGCGCCAGCAGCTTGACCGGGAGTAGAGATACGCAGTATTTT; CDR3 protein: CASSLTGSRDTQYF
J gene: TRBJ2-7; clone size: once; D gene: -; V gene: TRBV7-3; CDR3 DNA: TGTGCCAGCAGCTTAACACCTGCCAGCGAGCAGTACTTC; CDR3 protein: CASSLTPASEQYF
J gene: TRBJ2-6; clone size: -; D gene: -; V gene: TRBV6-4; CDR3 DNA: TGTGCCAGCAGTGGACCCGGGGCCAGCTCTGGGGCCAACGTCCTGACTTTC; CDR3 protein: CASSGPGASSGANVLTF
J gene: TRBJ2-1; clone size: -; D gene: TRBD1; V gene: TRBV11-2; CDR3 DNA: TGTGCCAGCAGCTTAGGGCTCACAGGGGGTTGGTACAATGAGCAGTTCTTC; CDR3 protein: CASSLGLTGGWYNEQFF
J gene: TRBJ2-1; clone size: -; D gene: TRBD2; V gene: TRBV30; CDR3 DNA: TGTGCCTGGAGCACTAGCGTTGGGCAGTTCTTC; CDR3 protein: CAWSTSVGQFF